Following are 16 T cell receptor beta chains from one sample sequenced in a study of cytomegalovirus exposure and HLA in healthy donors. Researchers ran the PCR with 60 Vbeta and 13 Jbeta primers. Repertoires were generated with immunoSEQ multiplex PCR, while TCRdb's copy carries only in-frame clones and drops some. The sample comprises approximately 100,000 clones, roughly 80% of which are singletons, and over 15% rests with the top ten. Sequencing was performed on PBMCs. The receptors stem from a man in his 60s in good health and CMV-seropositive.

This clone was seen a handful of times. J is TRBJ2-4 and V is TRBV4-3; 10 bases line up with TRBD1. Germline trimming cut 1 base from V and 9 bases from J; bases unmatched to any gene: 9. Germline-derived CDR1 and CDR2 are LGHNA and YSLEER. CDR3 length equals 16 residues. In nucleotides, the CDR3 is TGCGCCAGCAGCCAAGCCGGGACAGGGGTTAGGGGCATTCAGTACTTC. It is translated as CASSQAGTGVRGIQYF.

The V and J genes are TRBV7-2 and TRBJ2-2, with D maybe TRBD2 (6 bases). V gave up 8 bases and J gave up 0 bases, with 13 bases separating them. Germline CDR1 reads SGHTA; CDR2 reads FQGNSA. CDR3 length: 15 residues. CDR3 in DNA: TGTGCCAGCCCCGGTGGCGGGGCGAACACCGGGGAGCTGTTTTTT. Translating gives CASPGGGANTGELFF.

This chain connects TRBV6-5 to TRBJ2-2; no firm D call. Trimming pared 4 bases from V and 13 bases from J, leaving 13 bases between. Per germline, CDR1 MNHEY and CDR2 SVGAGI. This CDR3 region has 12 residues. In DNA, the CDR3 is TGTGCCAGCAGTTTCTCCGGGTTGGGGCTGTTTTTT. Translated: CASSFSGLGLFF.

V usage is TRBV28 and J usage is TRBJ1-3, with D perhaps TRBD1 (5 bases). Between the trimmed V and J ends, which lost 7 bases and 4 bases, there was a span of 14 bases. The CDR3 is made up of 14 amino acids. Germline V lookup: CDR1 MDHEN, CDR2 SYDVKM. DNA of the CDR3: TGTGCCAGCATTCCCCCTGGGGGGGGAAACACCATATATTTT. This codes for CASIPPGGGNTIYF.

The chain uses TRBV11-2 and TRBJ1-1, with 9 bases identical to TRBD1. CDR3 size: 13 residues. Germline assignment: CDR1 SGHAT and CDR2 FQNNGV. The V gene end was trimmed by 5 bases and the J gene end by 12 bases; junction bases not matched to a gene: 10. The CDR3 coding sequence is TGTGCCAGCAGCCCCCGGACAGGGGCTCGAACTTTCTTT. It is translated as CASSPRTGARTFF. The full variable domain, rest sourced from reference TRBV11-2 and TRBJ1-1, is EAGVAQSPRYKIIEKRQSVAFWCNPISGHATLYWYQQILGQGPKLLIQFQNNGVVDDSQLPKDRFSAERLKGVDSTLKIQPAKLEDSAVYLCASSPRTGARTFFGQGTRLTVV.

This clone has just a few counts. The V gene is TRBV9, the J gene TRBJ1-1; 7 bases are a match to TRBD1. The CDR3 has 15 amino acids. Germline CDR1 reads SGDLS; CDR2 reads YYNGEE. After removal of 3 bases from V and 2 bases from J, the junction contained 7 bases not matched to a gene. CDR3 sequence (DNA): TGTGCCAGCAGCGACCGGACAGGCAAAAACACTGAAGCTTTCTTT. It yields the protein CASSDRTGKNTEAFF.

This clone has just a few counts. The J gene is TRBJ2-2, the V gene TRBV5-4, with TRBD2 matching 7 bases. The junction had 11 bases not matched to a gene; V was cut back by 1 base and J by 8 bases. Germline lookup yields CDR1 SGHNT and CDR2 YYREEE (reference sequence). The CDR3 covers 16 residues. The CDR3 region has the DNA TGTGCCAGCAGCTTGCCTCCGGGTCGGGGAGGGGGGGAGCTGTTTTTT. It codes for CASSLPPGRGGGELFF.

The chain recombines TRBV30 with TRBJ2-7; the D is unclear. The CDR3 is made up of 14 amino acids. In germline, CDR1 is GTSNPN, CDR2 SVGIG (reference sequence). V was trimmed by 0 bases and J by 4 bases, leaving 13 bases between them. The CDR3 spells CAWSVRNSRYEQYF. CDR3 DNA sequence: TGTGCCTGGAGTGTACGCAATTCGCGATACGAGCAGTACTTC.

The chain is built from TRBV5-1 and TRBJ2-5, with TRBD2 matching over 9 bases. The CDR3 loop spans 13 amino acids. The germline V gene has CDR1 SGHRS and CDR2 YFSETQ. Germline trimming cut 4 bases from V and 4 bases from J; bases unmatched to any gene: 2. The CDR3 is CASSQAGGETQYF. The DNA for the CDR3 is TGCGCCAGCAGCCAAGCGGGGGGAGAGACCCAGTACTTC. Supplemented by reference TRBV5-1 and TRBJ2-5, the full variable domain reads KAGVTQTPRYLIKTRGQQVTLSCSPISGHRSVSWYQQTPGQGLQFLFEYFSETQRNKGNFPGRFSGRQFSNSRSEMNVSTLELGDSALYLCASSQAGGETQYFGPGTRLLVL.

This clone was seen only once. The rearrangement uses TRBV29-1 and TRBJ1-2; D ambiguous. The V gene's germline CDR1 is SQVTM and CDR2 ANQGSEA. V was pared by 3 bases and J by 3 bases, with 11 bases between. This CDR3 has 13 amino acids. CDR3 DNA: TGCAGCGTTGATGGTGGGCATGACTATGGCTACACCTTC. Its translation is CSVDGGHDYGYTF.

Turning to this clone: Other nucleotide sequences in the sample specify the same CDR3. V is TRBV6-1 and J is TRBJ1-6; no clear D gene. Germline assignment: CDR1 MNHNS and CDR2 SASEGT. The CDR3 has 15 amino acids. V was pared by 9 bases and J by 2 bases, with 14 bases between. The CDR3 spells CASILTGAYNSPLHF. CDR3 nucleotide sequence: TGTGCCAGTATTCTGACGGGAGCCTATAATTCACCCCTCCACTTT.

The chain has TRBV2 and TRBJ1-4, with TRBD1 as a possible D gene (5 bases). Trimming cost V 6 bases and J 0 bases, with 11 bases left between them. Germline V gene lookup returns CDR1 SNHLY and CDR2 FYNNEI. This CDR3 region has 15 residues. The CDR3 nucleotides are TGTGCCAGCAGCACAGGAATTGCAACTAATGAAAAACTGTTTTTT. This codes for CASSTGIATNEKLFF.

This clone was detected a few times. This chain uses TRBV7-3 with TRBJ1-3, with D unresolved. The CDR3 extends over 14 amino acids. The V and J ends lost 2 bases and 2 bases respectively, with 7 bases between them. Germline CDR1 is SGHTA and CDR2 is FQGTGA. This CDR3 reads CASSLEGTGNTIYF. The CDR3 DNA reads as TGTGCCAGCAGCTTAGAGGGAACTGGAAACACCATATATTTT.

The chain employs TRBV30 and TRBJ1-2; D gene uncertain. The length of the CDR3 is 16 residues. V was cut by 5 bases and J by 0 bases, with 19 bases left in between. Germline V gene data show CDR1 as GTSNPN and CDR2 as SVGIG (reference sequence). CDR3 loop: CAWGTQTPLTNYGYTF. DNA of the CDR3: TGTGCCTGGGGAACACAGACACCGTTGACTAACTATGGCTACACCTTC. The full variable domain, in which reference TRBV30 and TRBJ1-2 provide the parts outside the CDR3, is SQTIHQWPATLVQPVGSPLSLECTVEGTSNPNLYWYRQAAGRGLQLLFYSVGIGQISSEVPQNLSASRPQDRQFILSSKKLLLSDSGFYLCAWGTQTPLTNYGYTFGSGTRLTVV.

V usage is TRBV9 and J usage is TRBJ2-2; the D gene is possibly TRBD2 (5 bases). The CDR3 extends over 14 amino acids. From germline, CDR1 is SGDLS and CDR2 YYNGEE. Between the trimmed V and J ends, which lost 4 bases and 7 bases, there was a span of 14 bases. This CDR3 is CASSPRGSNGELFF. For the CDR3, the DNA is TGTGCCAGCAGCCCTCGGGGATCTAACGGGGAGCTGTTTTTT.

V usage is TRBV6-5 and J usage is TRBJ1-5, with D perhaps matching TRBD1 (6 bases). This CDR3 is built from 14 residues. CDR1 MNHEY and CDR2 SVGAGI come from the germline V gene. The V gene lost 7 bases and the J gene lost 4 bases, with 14 bases spanning the gap. CDR3 loop: CASTYRANNQPQHF. The CDR3 DNA reads as TGTGCCAGCACCTACAGGGCAAATAATCAGCCCCAGCATTTT.